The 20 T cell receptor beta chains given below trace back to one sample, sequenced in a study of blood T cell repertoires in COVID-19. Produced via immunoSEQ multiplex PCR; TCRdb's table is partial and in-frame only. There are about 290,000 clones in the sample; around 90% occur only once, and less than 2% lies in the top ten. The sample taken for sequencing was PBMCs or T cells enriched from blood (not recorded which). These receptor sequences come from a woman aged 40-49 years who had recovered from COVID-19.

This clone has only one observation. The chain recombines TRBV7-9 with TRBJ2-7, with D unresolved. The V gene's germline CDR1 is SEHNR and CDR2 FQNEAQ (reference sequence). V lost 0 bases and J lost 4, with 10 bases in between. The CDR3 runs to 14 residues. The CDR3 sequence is CASSLAARGYEQYF. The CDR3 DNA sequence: TGTGCCAGCAGCTTAGCGGCCCGTGGTTACGAGCAGTACTTC.

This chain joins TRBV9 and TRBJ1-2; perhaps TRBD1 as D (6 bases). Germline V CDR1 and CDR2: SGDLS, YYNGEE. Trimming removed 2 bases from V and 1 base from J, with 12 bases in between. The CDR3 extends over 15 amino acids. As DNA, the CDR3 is TGTGCCAGCAGCGTGGCCGCCAGGGGTAACTATGGCTACACCTTC. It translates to CASSVAARGNYGYTF.

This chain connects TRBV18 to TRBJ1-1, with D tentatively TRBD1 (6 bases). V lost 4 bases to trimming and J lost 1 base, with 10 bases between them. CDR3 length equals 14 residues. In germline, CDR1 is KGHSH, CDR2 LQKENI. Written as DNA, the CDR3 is TGTGCCAGCTCACGCCGGGACAAGAACACTGAAGCTTTCTTT. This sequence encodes CASSRRDKNTEAFF. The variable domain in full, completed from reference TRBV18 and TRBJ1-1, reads NAGVMQNPRHLVRRRGQEARLRCSPMKGHSHVYWYRQLPEEGLKFMVYLQKENIIDESGMPKERFSAEFPKEGPSILRIQQVVRGDSAAYFCASSRRDKNTEAFFGQGTRLTVV.

The CDR3 protein is CATSKQGPGNTIYF. CDR3 nucleotide sequence: TGTGCCACCAGCAAGCAGGGGCCTGGAAACACCATATATTTT. The chain is built from TRBV15 and TRBJ1-3, with D perhaps matching TRBD1 (6 bases). Per germline, CDR1 LNHNV and CDR2 YYDKDF (reference sequence). Trimming pared 4 bases from V and 2 bases from J, leaving 9 bases between. CDR3 length: 14 amino acids.

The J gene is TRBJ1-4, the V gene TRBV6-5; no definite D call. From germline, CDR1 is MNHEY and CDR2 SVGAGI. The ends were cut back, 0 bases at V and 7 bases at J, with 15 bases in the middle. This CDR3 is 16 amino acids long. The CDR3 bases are TGTGCCAGCAGTTACTCGACGTGGACTAGGACTGAAAAACTGTTTTTT. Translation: CASSYSTWTRTEKLFF.

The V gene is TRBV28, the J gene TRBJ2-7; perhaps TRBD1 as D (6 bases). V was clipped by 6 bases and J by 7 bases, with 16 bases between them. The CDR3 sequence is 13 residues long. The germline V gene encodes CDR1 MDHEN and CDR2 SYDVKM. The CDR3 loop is CASSRNQGREQYF. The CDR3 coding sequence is TGTGCCAGCAGCCGAAATCAGGGGAGAGAGCAGTACTTC. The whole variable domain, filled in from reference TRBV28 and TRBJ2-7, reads DVKVTQSSRYLVKRTGEKVFLECVQDMDHENMFWYRQDPGLGLRLIYFSYDVKMKEKGDIPEGYSVSREKKERFSLILESASTNQTSMYLCASSRNQGREQYFGPGTRLTVT.

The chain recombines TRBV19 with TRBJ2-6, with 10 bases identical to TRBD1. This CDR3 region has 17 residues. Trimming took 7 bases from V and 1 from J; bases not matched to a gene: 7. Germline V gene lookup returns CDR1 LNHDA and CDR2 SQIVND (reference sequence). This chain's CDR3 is CASIGGQGLSGANVLTF. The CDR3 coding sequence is TGTGCCAGTATTGGGGGACAGGGGCTATCTGGGGCCAACGTCCTGACTTTC.

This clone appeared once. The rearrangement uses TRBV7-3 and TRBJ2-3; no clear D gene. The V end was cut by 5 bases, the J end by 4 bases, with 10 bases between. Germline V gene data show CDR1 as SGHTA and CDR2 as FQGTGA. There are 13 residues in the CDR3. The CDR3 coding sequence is TGTGCCAGCAGCCCCTACGAATCAGATACGCAGTATTTT. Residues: CASSPYESDTQYF.

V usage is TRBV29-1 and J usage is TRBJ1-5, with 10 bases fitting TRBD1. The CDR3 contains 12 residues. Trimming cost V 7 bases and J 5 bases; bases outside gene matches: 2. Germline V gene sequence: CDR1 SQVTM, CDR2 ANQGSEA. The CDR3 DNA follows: TGCAGCGCAGGGACAGGGGATCAGCCCCAGCATTTT. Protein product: CSAGTGDQPQHF.

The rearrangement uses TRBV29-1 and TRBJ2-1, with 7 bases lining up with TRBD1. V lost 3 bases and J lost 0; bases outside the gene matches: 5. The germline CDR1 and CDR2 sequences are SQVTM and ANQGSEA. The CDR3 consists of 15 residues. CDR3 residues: CSVESGTDSYNEQFF. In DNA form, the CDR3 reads TGCAGCGTTGAGTCCGGGACAGACTCCTACAATGAGCAGTTCTTC.

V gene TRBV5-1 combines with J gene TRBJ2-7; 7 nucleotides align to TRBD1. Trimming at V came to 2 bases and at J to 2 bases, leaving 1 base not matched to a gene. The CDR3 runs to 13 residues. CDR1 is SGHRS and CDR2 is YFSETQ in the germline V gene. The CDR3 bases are TGCGCCAGCAGCTTTACAGGGGCCTACGAGCAGTACTTC. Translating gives CASSFTGAYEQYF. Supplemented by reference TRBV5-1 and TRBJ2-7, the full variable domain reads KAGVTQTPRYLIKTRGQQVTLSCSPISGHRSVSWYQQTPGQGLQFLFEYFSETQRNKGNFPGRFSGRQFSNSRSEMNVSTLELGDSALYLCASSFTGAYEQYFGPGTRLTVT.

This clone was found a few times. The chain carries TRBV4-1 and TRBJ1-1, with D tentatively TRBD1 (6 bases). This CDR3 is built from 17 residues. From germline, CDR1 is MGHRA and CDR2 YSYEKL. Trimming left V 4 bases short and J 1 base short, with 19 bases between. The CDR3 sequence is CASSPLTGHSSNTEAFF. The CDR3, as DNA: TGCGCCAGCAGCCCCCTGACAGGACACAGTTCGAACACTGAAGCTTTCTTT.

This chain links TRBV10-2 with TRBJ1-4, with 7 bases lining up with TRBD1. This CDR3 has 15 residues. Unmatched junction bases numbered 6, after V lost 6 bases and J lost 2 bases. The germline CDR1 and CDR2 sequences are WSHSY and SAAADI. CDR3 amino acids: CASSVRDSTNEKLFF. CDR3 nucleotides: TGCGCCAGCAGCGTCCGGGACAGTACTAATGAAAAACTGTTTTTT.

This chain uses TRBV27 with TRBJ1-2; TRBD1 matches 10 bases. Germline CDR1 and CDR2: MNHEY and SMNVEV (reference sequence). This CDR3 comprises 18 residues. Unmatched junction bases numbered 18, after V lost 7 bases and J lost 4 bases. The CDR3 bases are TGTGCCAGCACCTACCAAAACTTTCGGGGACAGGGGCTCTATGGCTACACCTTC. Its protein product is CASTYQNFRGQGLYGYTF.

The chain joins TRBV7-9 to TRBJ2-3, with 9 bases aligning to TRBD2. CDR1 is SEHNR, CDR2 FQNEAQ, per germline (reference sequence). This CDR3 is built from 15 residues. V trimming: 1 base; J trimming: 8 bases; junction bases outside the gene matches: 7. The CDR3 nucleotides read TGTGCCAGCAGCTTAGTCCGCGGGGGGGCAGGTACGCAGTATTTT. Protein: CASSLVRGGAGTQYF.

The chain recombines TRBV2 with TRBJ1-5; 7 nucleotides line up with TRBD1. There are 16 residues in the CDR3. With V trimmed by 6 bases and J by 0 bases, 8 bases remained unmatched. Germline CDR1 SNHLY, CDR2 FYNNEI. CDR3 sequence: CASSRDSPYSNQPQHF. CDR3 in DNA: TGTGCCAGCAGCCGGGACAGCCCTTATAGCAATCAGCCCCAGCATTTT.

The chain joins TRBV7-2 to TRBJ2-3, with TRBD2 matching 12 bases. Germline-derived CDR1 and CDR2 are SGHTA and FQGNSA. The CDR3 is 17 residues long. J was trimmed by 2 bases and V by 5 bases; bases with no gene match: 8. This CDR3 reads CASSPWTSGIATDTQYF. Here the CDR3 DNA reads TGTGCCAGCAGCCCGTGGACTAGCGGGATCGCCACAGATACGCAGTATTTT.

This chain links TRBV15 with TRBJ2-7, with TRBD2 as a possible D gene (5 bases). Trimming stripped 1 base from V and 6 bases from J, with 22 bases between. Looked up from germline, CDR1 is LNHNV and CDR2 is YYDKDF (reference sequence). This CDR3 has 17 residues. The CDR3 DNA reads TGTGCCACCAGCAGAGCTGTAGTTGGAACGGCCGCGGGCGAGCAGTACTTC. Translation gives CATSRAVVGTAAGEQYF. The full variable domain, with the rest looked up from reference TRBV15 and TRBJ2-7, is DAMVIQNPRYQVTQFGKPVTLSCSQTLNHNVMYWYQQKSSQAPKLLFHYYDKDFNNEADTPDNFQSRRPNTSFCFLDIRSPGLGDTAMYLCATSRAVVGTAAGEQYFGPGTRLTVT.

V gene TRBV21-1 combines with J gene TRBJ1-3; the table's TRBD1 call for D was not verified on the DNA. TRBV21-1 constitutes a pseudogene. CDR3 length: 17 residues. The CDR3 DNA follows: TGTGCCAGCAGCAAAGAGGGCAGGGGATGCTCTGGAAACACCATATATTTT. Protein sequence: CASSKEGRGCSGNTIYF.

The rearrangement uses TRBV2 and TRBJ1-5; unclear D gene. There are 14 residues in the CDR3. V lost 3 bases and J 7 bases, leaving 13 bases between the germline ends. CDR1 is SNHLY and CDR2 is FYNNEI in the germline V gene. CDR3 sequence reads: CASSEVTGWQPQHF. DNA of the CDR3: TGTGCCAGCAGTGAGGTAACCGGGTGGCAGCCCCAGCATTTT.